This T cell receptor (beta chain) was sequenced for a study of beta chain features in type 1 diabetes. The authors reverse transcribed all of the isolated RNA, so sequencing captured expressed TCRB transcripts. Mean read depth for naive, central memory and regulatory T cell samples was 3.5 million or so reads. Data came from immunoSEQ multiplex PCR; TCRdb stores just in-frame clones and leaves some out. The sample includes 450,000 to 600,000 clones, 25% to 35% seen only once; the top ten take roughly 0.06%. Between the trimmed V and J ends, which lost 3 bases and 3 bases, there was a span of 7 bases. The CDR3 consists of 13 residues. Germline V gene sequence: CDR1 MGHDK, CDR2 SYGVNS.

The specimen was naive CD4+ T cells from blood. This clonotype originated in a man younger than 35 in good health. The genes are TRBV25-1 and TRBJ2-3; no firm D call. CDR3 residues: CASSDLGTDTQYF. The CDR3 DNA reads TGTGCCAGCAGTGATTTGGGGACAGATACGCAGTATTTT.